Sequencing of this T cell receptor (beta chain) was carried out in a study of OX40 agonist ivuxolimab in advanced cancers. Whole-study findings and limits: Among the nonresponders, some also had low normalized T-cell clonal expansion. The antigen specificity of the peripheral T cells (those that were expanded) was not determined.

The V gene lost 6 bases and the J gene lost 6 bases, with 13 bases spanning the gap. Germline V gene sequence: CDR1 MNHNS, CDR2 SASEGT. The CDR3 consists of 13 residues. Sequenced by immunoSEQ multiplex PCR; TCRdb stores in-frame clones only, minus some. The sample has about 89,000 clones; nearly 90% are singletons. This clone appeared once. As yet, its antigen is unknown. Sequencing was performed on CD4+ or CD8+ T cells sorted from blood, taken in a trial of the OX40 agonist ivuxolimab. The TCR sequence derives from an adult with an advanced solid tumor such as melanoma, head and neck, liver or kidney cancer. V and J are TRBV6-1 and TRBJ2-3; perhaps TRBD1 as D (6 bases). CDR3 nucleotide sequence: TGTGCCAGCAGAGCCGGGACAACTGATACGCAGTATTTT. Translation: CASRAGTTDTQYF.